This TCR beta chain was profiled in a study of CD8+ T cells in alopecia areata. About the study: C3H/HeJ graft donors with spontaneous alopecia, aged about 6-12 months, supplied skin that was transplanted onto female C3H/HeJ mice aged about 7-10 weeks.

cDNA prepared by RNA extraction and subsequent reverse transcription served as the template for sequencing. Only in-frame clones appear in the TCRdb table, and some are missing; sequencing was by immunoSEQ multiplex PCR. The profile covers 200,000 to 300,000 clones, none occurring a single time. With 0 bases clipped from V and 6 bases from J, the junction kept 8 bases outside the gene matches. This CDR3 has 16 residues. CDR1 and CDR2 (germline): NNHDY, SYVADS. In this sample, this clone turned up a few times. Gene labels here are mouse ones. The DNA ends 4 residues before the CDR3 does, and the rest of the CDR3 is filled in from the germline J gene. Cells that came from pooled cutaneous lymph nodes were sorted using CD4, CD8alpha, NKG2D, NKG2ACE and other markers.

This clonotype originated in a C3H/HeJ mouse with alopecia areata. The strain's MHC type: H2-k. Sequences were obtained from CD4+ T cells sorted from a lymph node. J is TRBJ2-1 and V is TRBV13-3, with 8 bases identical to TRBD2. The chain's CDR3 is CASSDAGGREVAEQFF. The sequenced CDR3 bases are TGTGCCAGCAGTGATGCTGGGGGGCGCGAGGTTGCT.